This entry concerns a single T cell receptor (beta chain). The source of the sample is a study of control samples from healthy donors and cancer patients. Profiling relied on immunoSEQ multiplex PCR, and the TCRdb table lists in-frame clones only, not all of them. The sample has 80,000 to 100,000 clones; around nine tenths are singletons. V lost 0 bases to trimming and J lost 1 base, with 7 bases between them. CDR3 length: 14 residues. Germline CDR1 and CDR2: SGHDT and YYEEEE. This TCR was recovered from a human donor in good health. The donor label of this sample is uncertain. This chain connects TRBV5-6 to TRBJ1-1; possible D gene TRBD1, 5 bases. The source material was blood. CDR3 nucleotide sequence: TGTGCCAGCAGCTTGGTAGGGGCGAACACTGAAGCTTTCTTT. Its protein product is CASSLVGANTEAFF.